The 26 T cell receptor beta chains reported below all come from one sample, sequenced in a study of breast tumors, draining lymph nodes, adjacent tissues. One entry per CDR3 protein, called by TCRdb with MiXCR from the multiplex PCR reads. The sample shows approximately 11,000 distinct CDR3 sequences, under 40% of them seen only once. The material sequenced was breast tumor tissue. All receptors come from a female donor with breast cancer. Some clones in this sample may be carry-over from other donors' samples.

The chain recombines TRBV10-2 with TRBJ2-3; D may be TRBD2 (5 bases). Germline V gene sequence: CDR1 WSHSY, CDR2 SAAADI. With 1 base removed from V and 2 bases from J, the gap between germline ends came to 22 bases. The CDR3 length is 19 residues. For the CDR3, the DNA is TGCGCCAGCAGTGAGTGGTCGAGCGCCGACTACCTTTACACAGATACGCAGTATTTT. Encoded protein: CASSEWSSADYLYTDTQYF.

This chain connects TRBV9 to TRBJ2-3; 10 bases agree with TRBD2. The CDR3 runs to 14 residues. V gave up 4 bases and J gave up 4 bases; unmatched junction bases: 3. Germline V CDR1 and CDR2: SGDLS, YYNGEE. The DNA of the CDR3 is TGTGCCAGCAGCCCTAGCGGGAGCGCAGATACGCAGTATTTT. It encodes CASSPSGSADTQYF.

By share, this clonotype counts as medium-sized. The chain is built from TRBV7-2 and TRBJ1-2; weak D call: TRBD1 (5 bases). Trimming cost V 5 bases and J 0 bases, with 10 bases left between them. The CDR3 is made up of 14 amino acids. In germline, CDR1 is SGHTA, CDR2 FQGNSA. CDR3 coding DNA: TGTGCCAGCAGCCACCCGACAGCTAACTATGGCTACACCTTC. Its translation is CASSHPTANYGYTF. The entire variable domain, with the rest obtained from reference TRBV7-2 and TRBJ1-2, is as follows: GAGVSQSPSNKVTEKGKDVELRCDPISGHTALYWYRQSLGQGLEFLIYFQGNSAPDKSGLPSDRFSAERTGGSVSTLTIQRTQQEDSAVYLCASSHPTANYGYTFGSGTRLTVV.

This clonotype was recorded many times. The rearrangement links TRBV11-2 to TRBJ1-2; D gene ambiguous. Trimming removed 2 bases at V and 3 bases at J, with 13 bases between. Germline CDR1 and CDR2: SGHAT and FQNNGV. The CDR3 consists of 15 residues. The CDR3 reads CASSLLAVNYYGYTF. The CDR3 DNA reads TGTGCCAGCAGCTTATTGGCAGTAAATTACTATGGCTACACCTTC.

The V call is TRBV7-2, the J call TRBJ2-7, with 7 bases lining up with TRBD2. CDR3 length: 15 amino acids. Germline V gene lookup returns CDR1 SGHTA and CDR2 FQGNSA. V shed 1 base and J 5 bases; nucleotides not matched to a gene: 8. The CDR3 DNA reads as TGTGCCAGCAGCTTAGGTTTAGTCGGGAGGAACGAGCAGTACTTC. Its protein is CASSLGLVGRNEQYF.

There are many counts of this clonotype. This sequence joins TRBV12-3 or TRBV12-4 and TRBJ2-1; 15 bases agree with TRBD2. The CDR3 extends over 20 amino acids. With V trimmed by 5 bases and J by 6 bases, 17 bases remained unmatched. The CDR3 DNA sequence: TGTGCCAGCAGTGCCCGGACAGGGAAGGGACTAGCGGGAGGAGTCAATGAGCAGTTCTTC. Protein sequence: CASSARTGKGLAGGVNEQFF.

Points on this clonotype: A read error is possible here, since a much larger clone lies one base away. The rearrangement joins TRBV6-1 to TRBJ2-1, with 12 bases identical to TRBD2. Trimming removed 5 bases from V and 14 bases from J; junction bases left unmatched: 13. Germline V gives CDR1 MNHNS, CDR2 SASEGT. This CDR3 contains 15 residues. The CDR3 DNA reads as TGTGCCAGCAGTCGATCTAGCGGGAGGGCGTGGCGTAAGTTCTTC. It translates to CASSRSSGRAWRKFF.

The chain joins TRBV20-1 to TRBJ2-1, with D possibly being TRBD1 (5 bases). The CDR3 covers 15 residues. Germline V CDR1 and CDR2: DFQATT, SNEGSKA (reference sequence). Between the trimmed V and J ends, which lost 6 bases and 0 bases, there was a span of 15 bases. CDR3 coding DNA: TGCAGTGCCAAGATTAAAGGGGCCTCCTACAATGAGCAGTTCTTC. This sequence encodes CSAKIKGASYNEQFF.

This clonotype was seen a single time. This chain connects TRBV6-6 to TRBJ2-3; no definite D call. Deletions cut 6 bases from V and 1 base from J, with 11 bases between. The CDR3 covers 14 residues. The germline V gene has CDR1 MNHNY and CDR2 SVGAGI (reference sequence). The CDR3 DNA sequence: TGTGCCAGCAGCACCCCATCCCGCACAGATACGCAGTATTTT. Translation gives CASSTPSRTDTQYF.

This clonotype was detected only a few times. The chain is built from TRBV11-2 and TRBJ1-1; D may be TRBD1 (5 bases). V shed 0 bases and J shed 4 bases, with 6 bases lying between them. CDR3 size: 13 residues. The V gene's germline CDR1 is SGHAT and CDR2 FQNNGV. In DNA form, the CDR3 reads TGTGCCAGCAGCTTAGATCAGGGCACTGAAGCTTTCTTT. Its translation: CASSLDQGTEAFF.

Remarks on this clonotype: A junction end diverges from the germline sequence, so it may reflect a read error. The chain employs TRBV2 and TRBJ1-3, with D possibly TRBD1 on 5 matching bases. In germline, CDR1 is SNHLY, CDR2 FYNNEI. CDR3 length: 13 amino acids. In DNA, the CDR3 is TGTGCCAGCAAGGGGAGCTCTGGAAACACCATATATTTC. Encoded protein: CASKGSSGNTIYF.

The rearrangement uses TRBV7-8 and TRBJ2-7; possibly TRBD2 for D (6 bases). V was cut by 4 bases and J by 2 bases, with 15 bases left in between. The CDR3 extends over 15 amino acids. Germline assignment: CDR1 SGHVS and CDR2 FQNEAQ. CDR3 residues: CASSYRLEAPYEQYF. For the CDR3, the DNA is TGTGCCAGCAGCTACCGACTAGAGGCTCCCTACGAGCAGTACTTC.

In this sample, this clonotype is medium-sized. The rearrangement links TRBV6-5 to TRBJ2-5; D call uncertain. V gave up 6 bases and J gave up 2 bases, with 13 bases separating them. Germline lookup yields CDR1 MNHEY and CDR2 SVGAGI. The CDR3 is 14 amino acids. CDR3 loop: CASSPMDIQETQYF. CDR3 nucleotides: TGTGCCAGCAGCCCCATGGATATTCAAGAGACCCAGTACTTC.

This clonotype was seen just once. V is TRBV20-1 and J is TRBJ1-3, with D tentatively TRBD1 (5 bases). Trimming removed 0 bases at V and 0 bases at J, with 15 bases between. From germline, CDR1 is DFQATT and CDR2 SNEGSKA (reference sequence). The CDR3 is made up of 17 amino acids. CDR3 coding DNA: TGCAGTGCTAGAGAAGAGACAGCGAGTATCTCTGGAAACACCATATATTTT. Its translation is CSAREETASISGNTIYF.

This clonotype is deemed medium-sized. The CDR3 bases are TGTGCCAGCAGGTCGGGGGGGGGTGATGAAAAACTGTTTTTT. Its translation is CASRSGGGDEKLFF. The chain couples TRBV6-5 to TRBJ1-4, with D tentatively TRBD1 (5 bases). In germline, CDR1 is MNHEY, CDR2 SVGAGI. The ends were cut back, 6 bases at V and 6 bases at J, with 14 bases in the middle. The CDR3 extends over 14 amino acids.

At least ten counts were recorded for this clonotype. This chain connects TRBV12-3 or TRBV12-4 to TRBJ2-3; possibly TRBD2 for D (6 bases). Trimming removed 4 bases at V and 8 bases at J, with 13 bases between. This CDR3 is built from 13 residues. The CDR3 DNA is TGTGCCAGCAGTTGGGAGATGGGAGGTACGCAGTATTTT. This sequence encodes CASSWEMGGTQYF.

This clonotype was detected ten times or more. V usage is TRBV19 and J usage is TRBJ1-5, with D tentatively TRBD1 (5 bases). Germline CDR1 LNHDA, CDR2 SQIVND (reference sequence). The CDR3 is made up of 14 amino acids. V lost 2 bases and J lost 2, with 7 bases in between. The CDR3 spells CASSISQGNQPQHF. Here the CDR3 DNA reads TGTGCCAGTAGTATATCACAGGGCAATCAGCCCCAGCATTTT.

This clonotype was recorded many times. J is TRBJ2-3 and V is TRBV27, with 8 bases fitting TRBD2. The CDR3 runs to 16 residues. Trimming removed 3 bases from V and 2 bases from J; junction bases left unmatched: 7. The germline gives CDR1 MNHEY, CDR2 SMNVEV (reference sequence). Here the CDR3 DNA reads TGTGCCAGCAGTTTTTCAGGCGGGGGGCTCACAGATACGCAGTATTTT. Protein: CASSFSGGGLTDTQYF.

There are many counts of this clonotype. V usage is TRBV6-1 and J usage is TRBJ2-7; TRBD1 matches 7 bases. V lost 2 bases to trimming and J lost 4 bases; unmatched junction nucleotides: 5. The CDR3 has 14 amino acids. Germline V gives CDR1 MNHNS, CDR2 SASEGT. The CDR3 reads CASSELGRGYEQYF. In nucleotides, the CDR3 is TGTGCCAGCAGTGAATTAGGCAGGGGGTACGAGCAGTACTTC.

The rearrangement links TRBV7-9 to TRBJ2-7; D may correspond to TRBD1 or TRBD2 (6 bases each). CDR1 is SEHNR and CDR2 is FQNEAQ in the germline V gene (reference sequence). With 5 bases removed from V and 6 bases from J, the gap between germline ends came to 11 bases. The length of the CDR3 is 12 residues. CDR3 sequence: CASSPEGGEQYF. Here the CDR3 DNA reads TGTGCCAGCAGCCCAGAGGGGGGCGAGCAGTACTTC.

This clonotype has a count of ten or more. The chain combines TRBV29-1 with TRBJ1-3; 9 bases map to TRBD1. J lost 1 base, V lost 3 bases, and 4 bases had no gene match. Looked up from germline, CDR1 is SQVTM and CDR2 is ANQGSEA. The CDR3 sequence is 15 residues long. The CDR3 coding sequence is TGCAGCGTTGACGAGACAGGGGGATCTGGAAACACCATATATTTT. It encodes CSVDETGGSGNTIYF.

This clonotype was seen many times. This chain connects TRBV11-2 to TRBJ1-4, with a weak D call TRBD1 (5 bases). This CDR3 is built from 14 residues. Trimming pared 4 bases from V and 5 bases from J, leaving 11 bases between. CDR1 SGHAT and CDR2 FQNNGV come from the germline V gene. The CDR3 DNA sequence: TGTGCCAGCAGCTCAGGGAAGGGCAATGAAAAACTGTTTTTT. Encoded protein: CASSSGKGNEKLFF.

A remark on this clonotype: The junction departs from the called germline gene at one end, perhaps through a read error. CDR3 coding DNA: TGTGCCAACAGTGCGTCAGGACAAGCCCAAGAGACCCGATACTTC. It is translated as CANSASGQAQETRYF. This chain joins TRBV25-1 and TRBJ2-5, with D possibly TRBD1 on 5 matching bases. Germline lookup yields CDR1 MGHDK and CDR2 SYGVNS. This CDR3 comprises 15 residues.

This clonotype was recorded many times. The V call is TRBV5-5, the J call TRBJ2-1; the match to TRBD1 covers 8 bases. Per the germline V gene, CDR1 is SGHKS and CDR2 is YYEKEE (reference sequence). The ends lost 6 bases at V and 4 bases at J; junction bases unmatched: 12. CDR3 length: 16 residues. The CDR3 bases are TGTGCCAGCACCGTGGCTCCGGGACAGGTATACAATGAGCAGTTCTTC. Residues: CASTVAPGQVYNEQFF.

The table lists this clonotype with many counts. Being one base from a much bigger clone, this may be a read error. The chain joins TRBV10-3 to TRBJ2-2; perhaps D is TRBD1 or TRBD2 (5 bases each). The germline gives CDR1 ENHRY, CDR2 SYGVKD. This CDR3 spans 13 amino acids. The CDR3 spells CAISEGHTGELLF. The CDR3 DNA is TGTGCCATCAGTGAGGGACACACCGGGGAGCTGCTTTTT.

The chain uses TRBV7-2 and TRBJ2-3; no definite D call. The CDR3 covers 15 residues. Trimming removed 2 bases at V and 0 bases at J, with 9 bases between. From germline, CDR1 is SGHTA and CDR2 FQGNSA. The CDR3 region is CASSLSIQSTDTQYF. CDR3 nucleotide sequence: TGTGCCAGCAGCTTAAGTATTCAGAGCACAGATACGCAGTATTTT.